The next 23 T cell receptor beta chains were all read from a single sample in a study of regulatory T cells in long-lasting Graves disease (dated by TCRdb to about 2021). Library creation used multiplex PCR. The listed sequencing device is Illumina HiSeq 4000. iRepertoire HTBI primers and Arm-PCR amplification of CDR3 regions were used to construct TCR beta libraries. In-frame beta chains were kept once TCRdb had trimmed the public reads at Q25 with fastp and called clones with MiXCR. Under each unique CDR3 protein, matching rows form one entry showing the most common genes and DNA. In this sample the table shows 400,000 to 500,000 distinct CDR3 sequences, roughly 23% of which occur a single time. The ten largest clones add up to over 11% of the sample. The meaning of the sample's time point label: persistent/refractory GD, antithyroid drugs over 5 years with positive TRAb. For both TCR sequencing and RNA sequencing, RNA was extracted from PBMCs using TRIzol.

Sequenced here: peripheral blood mononuclear cells (PBMCs), sampled when the disease was refractory, from a patient treated with antithyroid drugs. The receptors here all came from a female donor with Graves disease.

This clonotype has a count of ten or more. The V and J genes are TRBV19 and TRBJ2-7; 8 bases match TRBD2. Germline CDR1 LNHDA, CDR2 SQIVND (reference sequence). The CDR3 totals 15 residues. With 3 bases clipped from V and 2 bases from J, the junction kept 6 bases outside the gene matches. The CDR3 loop reads CASSMRREAAYEQYF. CDR3 in DNA: TGTGCCAGTAGTATGAGGCGGGAGGCGGCCTACGAGCAGTACTTC.

The chain recombines TRBV10-1 with TRBJ2-2; TRBD2 matches at 11 bases. CDR1 is WNHNN and CDR2 is SYGVQD in the germline V gene (reference sequence). V was clipped by 6 bases and J by 5 bases; unmatched bases: 5. The CDR3 totals 15 residues. The CDR3 region is CASSTSGSGTGELFF. CDR3 sequence (DNA): TGCGCCAGCAGCACTAGCGGGAGTGGAACCGGGGAGCTGTTTTTT.

This rearrangement joins TRBV11-2 to TRBJ2-1; D gene unclear. The germline V gene encodes CDR1 SGHAT and CDR2 FQNNGV. V lost 4 bases and J lost 7, with 8 bases in between. This CDR3 is built from 12 residues. The CDR3 DNA sequence: TGTGCCAGCAGCTCCTTAGGAAATGAGCAGTTCTTC. Amino acid sequence: CASSSLGNEQFF.

CDR3 nucleotide sequence: TGTGCCAGCAGCTACTCGTACCGTGAAAAACTGTTTTTT. Translated: CASSYSYREKLFF. This chain links TRBV7-2 with TRBJ1-4; D unresolved. V was clipped by 4 bases and J by 7 bases, with 10 bases between them. Germline V gene sequence: CDR1 SGHTA, CDR2 FQGNSA. The CDR3 has 13 residues. Full variable domain (remainder filled in from reference TRBV7-2 and TRBJ1-4): GAGVSQSPSNKVTEKGKDVELRCDPISGHTALYWYRQSLGQGLEFLIYFQGNSAPDKSGLPSDRFSAERTGGSVSTLTIQRTQQEDSAVYLCASSYSYREKLFFGSGTQLSVL.

The rearrangement uses TRBV10-2 and TRBJ2-7; 9 nucleotides align to TRBD1. The CDR3 extends over 15 amino acids. Germline V CDR1 and CDR2: WSHSY, SAAADI. Trimming took 3 bases from V and 3 from J; bases not matched to a gene: 6. The CDR3: CASSDRDRASYEQYF. CDR3 nucleotides: TGCGCCAGCAGTGATAGGGACAGGGCAAGCTACGAGCAGTACTTC.

The chain joins TRBV5-6 to TRBJ2-7; a weak D match, TRBD1 (5 bases). The CDR3 runs to 13 residues. V lost 2 bases, J lost 3 bases, and 9 bases lay in between. Per the germline V gene, CDR1 is SGHDT and CDR2 is YYEEEE. The CDR3 is CASSLGHLYEQYF. CDR3 DNA: TGTGCCAGCAGCTTAGGACACCTCTACGAGCAGTACTTC.

J is TRBJ2-3 and V is TRBV20-1; D may be TRBD2 (6 bases). In germline, CDR1 is DFQATT, CDR2 SNEGSKA (reference sequence). CDR3 length equals 13 residues. Trimming removed 3 bases at V and 5 bases at J, with 12 bases between. The CDR3 protein is CSARDLAIDTQYF. The CDR3 DNA is TGCAGTGCTAGGGATCTAGCGATAGATACGCAGTATTTT.

V is TRBV4-1 and J is TRBJ2-7; D unresolved. V was trimmed by 2 bases and J by 1 base, leaving 9 bases between them. Germline values: CDR1 MGHRA, CDR2 YSYEKL. The CDR3 is made up of 14 amino acids. Here the CDR3 DNA reads TGCGCCAGCAGCCAAACCCCGATATCCTACGAGCAGTACTTC. It yields the protein CASSQTPISYEQYF.

Ten or more counts support this clonotype. The V call is TRBV29-1, the J call TRBJ1-1; the D is unclear. The CDR3 has 13 residues. Trimming cost V 3 bases and J 3 bases, with 11 bases left between them. Germline V gene lookup returns CDR1 SQVTM and CDR2 ANQGSEA. CDR3 in amino acids: CSVDLGADTEAFF. In DNA, the CDR3 is TGCAGCGTTGATTTGGGCGCGGACACTGAAGCTTTCTTT.

In this sample, this clonotype turned up many times. The chain combines TRBV28 with TRBJ1-2; D ambiguous. The germline V gene encodes CDR1 MDHEN and CDR2 SYDVKM. Trimming pared 10 bases from V and 0 bases from J, leaving 12 bases between. The CDR3 spans 13 residues. CDR3 protein: CATRYTANYGYTF. The CDR3, as DNA: TGTGCCACCAGGTATACAGCTAACTATGGCTACACCTTC.

V and J are TRBV11-1 and TRBJ2-2; D not resolved. V was pared by 2 bases and J by 5 bases, with 12 bases between. The CDR3 has 15 amino acids. Germline V gene sequence: CDR1 SGHAT, CDR2 FQDESV (reference sequence). The DNA of the CDR3 is TGTGCCAGCAGCTTACACAGCGAGACTACCGGGGAGCTGTTTTTT. Translated: CASSLHSETTGELFF.

This clonotype has a count of ten or more. The chain is built from TRBV10-3 and TRBJ1-6; D remains unclear. Germline V gene lookup returns CDR1 ENHRY and CDR2 SYGVKD. V shed 3 bases and J shed 7 bases, with 13 bases lying between them. The CDR3 length is 15 residues. CDR3 DNA: TGTGCCATCAGTGACCAGACCCAAGGCAATTCACCCCTCCACTTT. Protein product: CAISDQTQGNSPLHF.

Comment on this clonotype: An end of the junction differs from the germline gene, which may be a read error. The chain links TRBV7-9 to TRBJ1-5; a weak D match, TRBD1 (5 bases). Germline loops: CDR1 SEHNR, CDR2 FQNEAQ (reference sequence). The CDR3 totals 15 residues. CDR3 nucleotide sequence: TGTGCCAGCAGCCGGGGGATGGTGGACGATCAGCCCCTGCATTTT. As protein: CASSRGMVDDQPLHF.

This clonotype was counted a few times. The chain joins TRBV24-1 to TRBJ2-1, with TRBD2 matching 7 bases. The CDR3 consists of 15 residues. CDR1 is KGHDR, CDR2 SFDVKD, per germline. V lost 4 bases, J lost 4 bases, and 6 bases stayed unmatched. The CDR3 loop is CATSDPGGSYNEQFF. The CDR3 coding sequence is TGTGCCACCAGTGACCCGGGAGGAAGTTACAATGAGCAGTTCTTC.

This clonotype was recorded once. J is TRBJ2-3 and V is TRBV2, with D tentatively TRBD1 or TRBD2 (6 bases each). CDR1 and CDR2 (germline): SNHLY, FYNNEI. There are 15 residues in the CDR3. Trimming stripped 2 bases from V and 2 bases from J, with 11 bases between. The CDR3 DNA sequence: TGTGCCAGCAGTGAATTTCGGGGGCCCACAGATACGCAGTATTTT. This codes for CASSEFRGPTDTQYF. Combining the CDR3 with reference TRBV2 and TRBJ2-3 gives the whole variable domain EPEVTQTPSHQVTQMGQEVILRCVPISNHLYFYWYRQILGQKVEFLVSFYNNEISEKSEIFDDQFSVERPDGSNFTLKIRSTKLEDSAMYFCASSEFRGPTDTQYFGPGTRLTVL.

The sample holds many counts of this clonotype. J is TRBJ1-2 and V is TRBV30, with D perhaps TRBD1 (6 bases). Germline V gene sequence: CDR1 GTSNPN, CDR2 SVGIG (reference sequence). This CDR3 is 15 amino acids long. V was trimmed by 0 bases and J by 7 bases, leaving 18 bases between them. The CDR3 DNA reads TGTGCCTGGAGTGTACAGCCCCACAGGGTTCCTGGCTACACCTTC. This sequence encodes CAWSVQPHRVPGYTF.

This clonotype was seen more than once but under ten times. This chain connects TRBV12-3 or TRBV12-4 to TRBJ2-1; TRBD1 agrees at 7 bases. J lost 5 bases, V lost 7 bases, and 11 bases had no gene match. The CDR3 extends over 15 amino acids. Here the CDR3 reads CASNWRTGANNEQFF. CDR3 bases: TGTGCCAGCAACTGGCGTACAGGGGCGAACAATGAGCAGTTCTTC.

The V call is TRBV29-1, the J call TRBJ2-7, with 8 bases lining up with TRBD1. This CDR3 is 15 amino acids long. The V gene's germline CDR1 is SQVTM and CDR2 ANQGSEA. Trimming at V came to 2 bases and at J to 0 bases, leaving 6 bases not matched to a gene. The CDR3 nucleotides are TGCAGCGTTGAATCACCGGGACAGGCCTCCTACGAGCAGTACTTC. Protein sequence: CSVESPGQASYEQYF.

This clonotype has only a few counts. The V call is TRBV3-1, the J call TRBJ2-7; D is uncertain. The CDR3 runs 13 residues. V was trimmed by 4 bases and J by 7 bases, leaving 14 bases between them. Germline lookup yields CDR1 LGHDT and CDR2 YNNKEL (reference sequence). The CDR3 region has the DNA TGTGCCAGCAGCCCGAGTGACGGGTGGGAGCAGTACTTC. This gives the protein CASSPSDGWEQYF.

There are many counts of this clonotype. This sequence joins TRBV2 and TRBJ2-1; D gene ambiguous. Trimming took 7 bases from V and 10 from J, leaving 26 bases between them. Germline V gives CDR1 SNHLY, CDR2 FYNNEI. The CDR3 totals 16 residues. CDR3 bases: TGTGCCAGCACCTCTGGTCCCCGGTCCGGGCGTTTAGAGCAGTTCTTC. Translation: CASTSGPRSGRLEQFF. Looking up the rest from reference TRBV2 and TRBJ2-1 gives the full variable domain: EPEVTQTPSHQVTQMGQEVILRCVPISNHLYFYWYRQILGQKVEFLVSFYNNEISEKSEIFDDQFSVERPDGSNFTLKIRSTKLEDSAMYFCASTSGPRSGRLEQFFGPGTRLTVL.

Turning to this clonotype: Likely a read error: the CDR3 ends without its conserved phenylalanine or tryptophan. V and J are TRBV12-3 or TRBV12-4 and TRBJ2-2; 10 nucleotides line up with TRBD2. Losses at the gene ends were 6 bases for V and 4 bases for J; bases not matched to a gene: 8. This CDR3 has 16 amino acids. The CDR3 is CASRGRLAGATGELFS. The DNA of the CDR3 is TGTGCCAGCAGGGGACGGCTAGCGGGAGCCACCGGGGAGCTGTTTTCT.

The V and J genes are TRBV15 and TRBJ2-2, with D possibly called TRBD1 or TRBD2 (5 bases each). Germline CDR1 reads LNHNV; CDR2 reads YYDKDF (reference sequence). The V and J ends lost 5 bases and 3 bases respectively, with 16 bases between them. This CDR3 has 16 amino acids. The CDR3 protein is CATSSSGGWDTGELFF. The DNA of the CDR3 is TGTGCCACCAGCTCAAGTGGGGGTTGGGACACCGGGGAGCTGTTTTTT. Full variable domain (rest looked up from reference TRBV15 and TRBJ2-2): DAMVIQNPRYQVTQFGKPVTLSCSQTLNHNVMYWYQQKSSQAPKLLFHYYDKDFNNEADTPDNFQSRRPNTSFCFLDIRSPGLGDTAMYLCATSSSGGWDTGELFFGEGSRLTVL.

This clonotype came up a few times. The chain employs TRBV18 and TRBJ2-7; TRBD1 agrees at 10 bases. This CDR3 has 14 residues. Trimming removed 6 bases from V and 6 bases from J; junction bases left unmatched: 8. Germline V gene data show CDR1 as KGHSH and CDR2 as LQKENI. The CDR3 loop is CASSPGTGASEQYF. CDR3 nucleotide sequence: TGTGCCAGCTCCCCCGGGACAGGGGCTTCCGAGCAGTACTTC.